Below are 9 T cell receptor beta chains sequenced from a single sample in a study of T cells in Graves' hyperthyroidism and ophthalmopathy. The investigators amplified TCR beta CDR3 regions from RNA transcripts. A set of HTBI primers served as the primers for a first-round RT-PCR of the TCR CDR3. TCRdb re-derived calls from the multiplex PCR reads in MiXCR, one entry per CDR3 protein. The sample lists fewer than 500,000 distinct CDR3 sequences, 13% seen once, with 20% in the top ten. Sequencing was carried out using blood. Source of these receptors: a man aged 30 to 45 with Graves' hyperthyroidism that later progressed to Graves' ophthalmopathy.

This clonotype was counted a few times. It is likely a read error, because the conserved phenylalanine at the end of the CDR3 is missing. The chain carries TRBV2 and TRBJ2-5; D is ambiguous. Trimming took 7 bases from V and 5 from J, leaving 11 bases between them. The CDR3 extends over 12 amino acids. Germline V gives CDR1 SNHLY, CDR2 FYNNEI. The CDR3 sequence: CASKGSRETQYL. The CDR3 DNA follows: TGTGCCAGCAAAGGTAGCAGGGAGACCCAGTACCTC.

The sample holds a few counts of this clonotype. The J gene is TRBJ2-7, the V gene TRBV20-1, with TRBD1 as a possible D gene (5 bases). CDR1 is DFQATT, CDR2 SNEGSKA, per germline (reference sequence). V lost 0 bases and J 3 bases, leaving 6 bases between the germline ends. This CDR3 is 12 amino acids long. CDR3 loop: CSARDQGYEQYF. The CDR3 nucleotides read TGCAGTGCTAGAGATCAGGGCTACGAGCAGTACTTC.

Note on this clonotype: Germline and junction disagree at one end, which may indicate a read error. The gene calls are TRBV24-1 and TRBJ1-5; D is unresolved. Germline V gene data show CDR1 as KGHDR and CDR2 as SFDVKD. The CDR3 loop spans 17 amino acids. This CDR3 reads CATSDSDGRWKNQLQHF. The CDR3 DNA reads TGTGCCACCAGTGATTCTGACGGCCGGTGGAAAAATCAGCTCCAGCATTTT.

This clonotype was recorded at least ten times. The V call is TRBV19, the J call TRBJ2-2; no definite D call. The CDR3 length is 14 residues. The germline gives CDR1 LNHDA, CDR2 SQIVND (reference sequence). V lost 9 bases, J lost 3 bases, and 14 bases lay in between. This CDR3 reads CASQTQAYTGELFF. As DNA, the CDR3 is TGTGCCAGCCAGACCCAGGCGTACACCGGGGAGCTGTTTTTT.

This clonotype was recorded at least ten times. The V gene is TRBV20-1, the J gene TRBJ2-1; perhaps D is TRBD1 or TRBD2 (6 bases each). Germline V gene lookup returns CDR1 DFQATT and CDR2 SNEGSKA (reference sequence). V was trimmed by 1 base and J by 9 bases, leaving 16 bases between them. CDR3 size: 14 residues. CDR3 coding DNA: TGCAGTGCTAGAGCGGGGGCCGTAGGACGTGAGCAGTTCTTC. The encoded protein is CSARAGAVGREQFF.

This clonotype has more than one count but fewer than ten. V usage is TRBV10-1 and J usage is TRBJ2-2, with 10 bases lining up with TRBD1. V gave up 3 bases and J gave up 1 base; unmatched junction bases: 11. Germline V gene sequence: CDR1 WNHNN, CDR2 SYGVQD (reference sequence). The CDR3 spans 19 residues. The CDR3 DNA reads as TGCGCCAGCAGTGACTCTAGAATCCGGGACAGGGGGAACACCGGGGAGCTGTTTTTT. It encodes CASSDSRIRDRGNTGELFF.

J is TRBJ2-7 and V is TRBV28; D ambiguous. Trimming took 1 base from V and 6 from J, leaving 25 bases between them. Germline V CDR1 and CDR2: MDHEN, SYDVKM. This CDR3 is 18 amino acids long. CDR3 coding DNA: TGTGCCAGCAGTTTATTTGATCGACCTTGGAAAAGTAGAATCGAGCAGTACTTC. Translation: CASSLFDRPWKSRIEQYF.

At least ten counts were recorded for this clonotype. CDR3 loop: CASTQTGFGSPLHF. In DNA, the CDR3 is TGCGCCAGCACCCAGACAGGCTTCGGGTCACCCCTCCACTTT. The chain employs TRBV5-1 and TRBJ1-6; the D gene is possibly TRBD1 (6 bases). CDR3 length equals 14 residues. Trimming took 6 bases from V and 10 from J, leaving 17 bases between them. The germline V gene encodes CDR1 SGHRS and CDR2 YFSETQ. Full variable domain (missing parts from reference TRBV5-1 and TRBJ1-6): KAGVTQTPRYLIKTRGQQVTLSCSPISGHRSVSWYQQTPGQGLQFLFEYFSETQRNKGNFPGRFSGRQFSNSRSEMNVSTLELGDSALYLCASTQTGFGSPLHFGNGTRLTVT.

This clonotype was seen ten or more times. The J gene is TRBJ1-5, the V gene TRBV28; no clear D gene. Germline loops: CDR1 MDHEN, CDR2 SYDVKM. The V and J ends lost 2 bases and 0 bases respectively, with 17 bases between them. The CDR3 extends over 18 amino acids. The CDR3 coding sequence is TGTGCCAGCAGTTTAATCTCCGGGCAGGCGTATAGCAATCAGCCCCAGCATTTT. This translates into CASSLISGQAYSNQPQHF.